Listed below are T cell receptor beta chains from one sample, sequenced in a study of control samples from healthy donors and cancer patients. The repertoire was sequenced with immunoSEQ multiplex PCR; TCRdb's copy has only in-frame clones and lacks some. The data show 70,000 to 95,000 clones, about 90% seen once. The sequencing sample was made of blood. Receptor source: a man aged 45-65 years in good health. Both conserved end residues are part of each CDR3. The D gene is left open where the match is weak. Only part of the rows carry a size: once, few, many, or a class if the clone is expanded.

D | J | size | V | DNA | CDR3
. | TRBJ1-2 | . | TRBV6-1 | TGTGCCAGCAGTGAATGGACAGACTTCTATGGCTACACCTTC | CASSEWTDFYGYTF
TRBD2 | TRBJ2-2 | . | TRBV6-6 | TGTGCCAGCAGTAGGGATGGCGGGAGCACCGGGGAGCTGTTTTTT | CASSRDGGSTGELFF
TRBD2 | TRBJ2-2 | few | TRBV9 | TGTGCCAGCAGCTCCGGGACTAGCGGGAGAGGTGACACCGGGGAGCTGTTTTTT | CASSSGTSGRGDTGELFF
TRBD2 | TRBJ2-3 | . | TRBV29-1 | TGCAGCGTTGAAGGGCTAGCGGGGGCAACAGATACGCAGTATTTT | CSVEGLAGATDTQYF
. | TRBJ2-2 | few | TRBV21-1 | TGTGCCGACTCGCTGGCCGGGGAGCTGTTTTTT | CADSLAGELFF
. | TRBJ1-6 | . | TRBV15 | TGTGCCACCAGCAGAGATCGGGATAATTCACCCCTCCACTTT | CATSRDRDNSPLHF
. | TRBJ2-4 | . | TRBV30 | TGTGCCTGGAGTGCACAGAGGGTTATGACCAAAAACATTCAGTACTTC | CAWSAQRVMTKNIQYF
. | TRBJ2-3 | . | TRBV27 | TGTGCCAGCAGCACCAGGGGAAGGACAGATACGCAGTATTTT | CASSTRGRTDTQYF
TRBD2 | TRBJ2-3 | . | TRBV5-1 | TGCGCCAGCAGCTTGGCCTCCAGCGGGAGGGGGAAAGATACGCAGTATTTT | CASSLASSGRGKDTQYF
. | TRBJ1-4 | . | TRBV6-5 | TGTGCCAGCAGTTACTCACGCCCCCAGTCAGGTGAAAAACTGTTTTTT | CASSYSRPQSGEKLFF
. | TRBJ1-2 | . | TRBV7-2 | TGTGCCAGCAGCCCCAGCACGGGGAGGGCCCTGAGGCATGGCTACACCTTC | CASSPSTGRALRHGYTF
TRBD1 | TRBJ1-1 | . | TRBV9 | TGTGCCAGCAGAGGGGACAGCACAACTGAAGCTTTCTTT | CASRGDSTTEAFF
. | TRBJ1-2 | . | TRBV30 | TGTGCCTGGAATCGCCCTCAGGGAGGGGAGGGACACGGCTATGGCTACACCTTC | CAWNRPQGGEGHGYGYTF
TRBD1 | TRBJ1-4 | once | TRBV5-1 | TGCGCCAGCAGCTCACAGGGGACTAATGAAAAACTGTTTTTT | CASSSQGTNEKLFF
. | TRBJ1-1 | . | TRBV7-2 | TGTGCCAGCAGCTTGCAGGGTTTGGGGAACACTGAAGCTTTCTTT | CASSLQGLGNTEAFF
TRBD2 | TRBJ2-3 | . | TRBV13 | TGTGCCAGCAGCTTAGGCCGAAATAGCGGGACCACAGATACGCAGTATTTT | CASSLGRNSGTTDTQYF
. | TRBJ2-5 | . | TRBV2 | TGTGCCAGCAGTGAAGGACTGGGCCAAGAGACCCAGTACTTC | CASSEGLGQETQYF
TRBD1 | TRBJ1-6 | . | TRBV5-1 | TGCGCCAGCAGCTTACAGGGGGCGGAAAATTCACCCCTCCACTTT | CASSLQGAENSPLHF
. | TRBJ2-7 | . | TRBV11-2 | TGTGCCAGCAGCCCCTGGACACCCCGGGACGAGCAGTACTTC | CASSPWTPRDEQYF
TRBD2 | TRBJ2-3 | . | TRBV10-1 | TGCGCCAGCAGCCGGGAGGTTAGCGGGAGGGCCGGAGATACGCAGTATTTT | CASSREVSGRAGDTQYF
. | TRBJ2-2 | . | TRBV28 | TGTGCCAGCAGTTTGACTAGAGGCACCGGGGAGCTGTTTTTT | CASSLTRGTGELFF
. | TRBJ1-2 | . | TRBV30 | TGTGCCTGGAGGGGGGTAGTAAACTATGGCTACACCTTC | CAWRGVVNYGYTF
. | TRBJ2-5 | . | TRBV5-1 | TGCGCCAGCAGCTCTGGTCCCGCCCAAGAGACCCAGTACTTC | CASSSGPAQETQYF
TRBD2 | TRBJ2-2 | . | TRBV6-1 | TGTGCCAGCAGTGAAAGGGGACTAGCCCCCGGGGAGCTGTTTTTT | CASSERGLAPGELFF
TRBD1 | TRBJ2-1 | . | TRBV11-3 | TGTGCCAGCAGCTTCTTGGGACAGGGGACGAACAATGAGCAGTTCTTC | CASSFLGQGTNNEQFF
. | TRBJ2-7 | . | TRBV29-1 | TGCAGCGCCCTGACAGGCGGCGACGAGCAGTACTTC | CSALTGGDEQYF
. | TRBJ1-5 | . | TRBV5-1 | TGCGCCAGCAGCTTGCCCCAGCCCCAGCATTTT | CASSLPQPQHF
TRBD2 | TRBJ2-1 | . | TRBV6-6 | TGTGCCAGCAGTTACCGTAGACTAGCGGTAACAGATGAGCAGTTCTTC | CASSYRRLAVTDEQFF